A single sample gave rise to the 27 T cell receptor beta chains below, sequenced in a study of blood T cells in healthy people across ages. A second about 6 to 12 cycle PCR used barcoded and J-beta primers. TCRdb reprocessed the 5' RACE reads via MiXCR and lists one record per CDR3 protein. The sample consists of about 1.8 million distinct CDR3 sequences, 40% to 55% of them appearing once. Sequencing used blood. Receptors originate from a woman between 40 and 50 years old in good health.

This clonotype was recorded once. This chain joins TRBV2 and TRBJ2-3, with D possibly being TRBD1 (6 bases). Germline V gives CDR1 SNHLY, CDR2 FYNNEI. The CDR3 runs to 12 residues. Trimming took 5 bases from V and 5 from J, leaving 8 bases between them. The CDR3 bases are TGTGCCAGCAGTACAGGGATAGATACGCAGTATTTT. This gives the protein CASSTGIDTQYF.

The table lists this clonotype with many counts. The chain uses TRBV5-6 and TRBJ2-6; D unclear. Trimming removed 4 bases from V and 0 bases from J, with 8 bases in between. The V gene's germline CDR1 is SGHDT and CDR2 YYEEEE. CDR3 length: 15 residues. The CDR3 coding sequence is TGTGCCAGCAGCCCAAGTTACTCTGGGGCCAACGTCCTGACTTTC. Amino acid sequence: CASSPSYSGANVLTF.

The chain recombines TRBV12-3 or TRBV12-4 with TRBJ2-3, with D unclear. The CDR3 is 17 amino acids. The V and J ends lost 1 base and 1 base respectively, with 15 bases between them. The CDR3, as DNA: TGTGCCAGCAGTTTAGGCTTATTAGGGCCGGGCACAGATACGCAGTATTTT. This sequence encodes CASSLGLLGPGTDTQYF.

A few counts support this clonotype. The V and J genes are TRBV7-2 and TRBJ1-5; D might be TRBD1 (5 bases). CDR3 length: 20 amino acids. Trimming shortened V by 0 bases and J by 0 bases, and 21 bases separated the two germline ends. The germline gives CDR1 SGHTA, CDR2 FQGNSA. The CDR3 DNA reads TGTGCCAGCAGCTTAGCGTTGGACACCAACCTCGCCTATAGCAATCAGCCCCAGCATTTT. Protein: CASSLALDTNLAYSNQPQHF. The whole variable domain, remainder taken from reference TRBV7-2 and TRBJ1-5, is GAGVSQSPSNKVTEKGKDVELRCDPISGHTALYWYRQSLGQGLEFLIYFQGNSAPDKSGLPSDRFSAERTGGSVSTLTIQRTQQEDSAVYLCASSLALDTNLAYSNQPQHFGDGTRLSIL.

This clonotype was detected only a few times. The chain combines TRBV7-2 with TRBJ2-3, with TRBD2 matching over 7 bases. Germline CDR1 and CDR2: SGHTA and FQGNSA. J lost 0 bases, V lost 4 bases, and 13 bases had no gene match. This CDR3 region has 18 residues. DNA for the CDR3: TGTGCCAGCAGCTCCTCTGCAGCGGGGAAATCTAGCACAGATACGCAGTATTTT. This gives the protein CASSSSAAGKSSTDTQYF.

The chain couples TRBV7-2 to TRBJ2-7, with D perhaps matching TRBD1 (5 bases). Trimming pared 1 base from V and 2 bases from J, leaving 15 bases between. Germline V gives CDR1 SGHTA, CDR2 FQGNSA. The CDR3 extends over 16 amino acids. CDR3 in amino acids: CASSLVVSRAPYEQYF. The CDR3 nucleotides are TGTGCCAGCAGCTTAGTTGTTAGCAGGGCCCCCTACGAGCAGTACTTC.

This clonotype was found a few times. J is TRBJ2-5 and V is TRBV7-2; no firm D call. The CDR3 is made up of 14 amino acids. Germline CDR1 and CDR2: SGHTA and FQGNSA. Trimming left V 5 bases short and J 0 bases short, with 10 bases between. This CDR3 is CASSLRVDQETQYF. In DNA, the CDR3 is TGTGCCAGCAGCCTAAGGGTGGACCAAGAGACCCAGTACTTC.

This clonotype showed up just a few times. This chain joins TRBV28 and TRBJ2-6, with 11 positions matching TRBD1. The CDR3 has 18 amino acids. V was clipped by 4 bases and J by 4 bases; unmatched bases: 9. Per the germline V gene, CDR1 is MDHEN and CDR2 is SYDVKM. The CDR3 coding sequence is TGTGCCAGCAGTTCTCGGACAGGGGGCTCGTGGGGGGCCAACGTCCTGACTTTC. Translating gives CASSSRTGGSWGANVLTF.

The chain employs TRBV2 and TRBJ1-5, with 8 bases identical to TRBD1. The CDR3 covers 15 residues. Trimming at V came to 8 bases and at J to 4 bases, leaving 10 bases not matched to a gene. The germline CDR1 and CDR2 sequences are SNHLY and FYNNEI. The CDR3 region is CASGARGRINQPQHF. The CDR3 bases are TGTGCCAGCGGGGCCAGGGGGCGAATTAATCAGCCCCAGCATTTT. The full variable domain, its missing parts supplied by reference TRBV2 and TRBJ1-5, is EPEVTQTPSHQVTQMGQEVILRCVPISNHLYFYWYRQILGQKVEFLVSFYNNEISEKSEIFDDQFSVERPDGSNFTLKIRSTKLEDSAMYFCASGARGRINQPQHFGDGTRLSIL.

The CDR3 here is CSARSSLEDTQYF. Written as DNA, the CDR3 is TGCAGTGCTAGGAGCAGCCTCGAAGATACGCAGTATTTT. The chain has TRBV20-1 and TRBJ2-3; unclear D gene. The CDR3 runs 13 residues. Trimming pared 3 bases from V and 5 bases from J, leaving 12 bases between. Germline V gene lookup returns CDR1 DFQATT and CDR2 SNEGSKA (reference sequence).

The chain combines TRBV27 with TRBJ1-2; D is unresolved. Germline CDR1 and CDR2: MNHEY and SMNVEV (reference sequence). The germline V and J ends were trimmed by 5 bases and 6 bases, with 19 bases remaining between them. This CDR3 spans 15 amino acids. CDR3 coding DNA: TGTGCCAGCAGTCCCGGATCGGGTGGGTCGAATGGCTACACCTTC. Protein: CASSPGSGGSNGYTF.

The rearrangement uses TRBV7-2 and TRBJ2-5, with 14 positions matching TRBD2. Unmatched junction bases numbered 11, after V lost 3 bases and J lost 5 bases. The CDR3 contains 18 residues. Germline assignment: CDR1 SGHTA and CDR2 FQGNSA. The CDR3 region has the DNA TGTGCCAGCAGCTTGATGATGACTAGCGGGGGGGCCTGGGAGACCCAGTACTTC. Translation: CASSLMMTSGGAWETQYF.

To note about this clonotype: It may be a read error: a sequence one base away is much more abundant. This chain's CDR3 is CASRPGQPYGYTF. DNA for the CDR3: TGTGCCAGCAGACCGGGACAGCCCTATGGCTACACCTTC. The chain combines TRBV27 with TRBJ1-2; 7 bases are shared with TRBD1. CDR3 size: 13 residues. Unmatched junction bases numbered 5, after V lost 6 bases and J lost 4 bases. The germline V gene has CDR1 MNHEY and CDR2 SMNVEV (reference sequence).

The CDR3 nucleotides are TGTGCCAGCAGACCTAAGGACAGGTGGAATGAAAAACTGTTTTTT. This gives the protein CASRPKDRWNEKLFF. The V and J genes are TRBV7-9 and TRBJ1-4; 7 bases match TRBD1. The J segment lost 5 bases and the V segment lost 6 bases, leaving 9 bases of the junction unmatched. The CDR3 totals 15 residues. Germline V gives CDR1 SEHNR, CDR2 FQNEAQ (reference sequence).

J is TRBJ2-5 and V is TRBV6-1; no clear D. Trimming stripped 3 bases from V and 7 bases from J, with 18 bases between. The CDR3 is 15 amino acids. Germline CDR1 MNHNS, CDR2 SASEGT. The CDR3 protein is CASSDKRAPVGTQYF. For the CDR3, the DNA is TGTGCCAGCAGTGATAAACGGGCCCCGGTGGGGACCCAGTACTTC.

V gene TRBV24-1 combines with J gene TRBJ2-1; 7 bases are shared with TRBD1. The CDR3 length is 16 residues. With V trimmed by 7 bases and J by 0 bases, 8 bases remained unmatched. Germline lookup yields CDR1 KGHDR and CDR2 SFDVKD. This CDR3 is CATSPRGRSSYNEQFF. In DNA, the CDR3 is TGTGCCACCAGCCCGAGGGGGCGGAGCTCCTACAATGAGCAGTTCTTC.

The chain combines TRBV5-6 with TRBJ1-2; perhaps TRBD1 as D (5 bases). This CDR3 has 18 amino acids. With 3 bases removed from V and 0 bases from J, the gap between germline ends came to 21 bases. CDR1 and CDR2 from the germline V gene are SGHDT and YYEEEE. CDR3 sequence: CASSSWGGLPLTNYGYTF. CDR3 sequence (DNA): TGTGCCAGCAGCTCTTGGGGGGGACTTCCGCTAACTAACTATGGCTACACCTTC.

CDR3 bases: TGCGCCAGCAGCACCTATCAGGATCCCCAGTACTTC. It encodes CASSTYQDPQYF. The rearrangement uses TRBV5-1 and TRBJ2-5, with unresolved D. The CDR3 sequence is 12 residues long. V lost 4 bases to trimming and J lost 9 bases, with 13 bases between them. CDR1 and CDR2 from the germline V gene are SGHRS and YFSETQ.

This CDR3 is CASSEQPSGDPDTQYF. CDR3 bases: TGTGCCAGCAGTGAACAGCCTAGCGGGGACCCAGATACGCAGTATTTT. The genes are TRBV2 and TRBJ2-3, with 9 bases fitting TRBD2. V shed 2 bases and J 4 bases; nucleotides not matched to a gene: 7. Germline CDR1 SNHLY, CDR2 FYNNEI. This CDR3 contains 16 residues.

This clonotype was observed a few times. The chain has TRBV20-1 and TRBJ1-2, with D possibly matching TRBD1 (5 bases). This CDR3 is 13 amino acids long. Trimming pared 1 base from V and 4 bases from J, leaving 10 bases between. Germline lookup yields CDR1 DFQATT and CDR2 SNEGSKA (reference sequence). CDR3 nucleotides: TGCAGTGCTAGAGGGGGAGACAGCTATGGCTACACCTTC. Translated: CSARGGDSYGYTF.

The chain uses TRBV5-1 and TRBJ2-1, with TRBD1 matching 7 bases. CDR3 length: 13 amino acids. The junction had 4 bases not matched to a gene; V was cut back by 7 bases and J by 3 bases. In germline, CDR1 is SGHRS, CDR2 YFSETQ. The DNA for the CDR3 is TGCGCCAGCGGGACAGCCAACTACAATGAGCAGTTCTTC. Translation gives CASGTANYNEQFF.

The chain combines TRBV11-3 with TRBJ2-7; D uncertain. CDR1 is SGHNT, CDR2 YENEEA, per germline. Trimming cost V 5 bases and J 8 bases, with 16 bases left between them. There are 13 residues in the CDR3. Written as DNA, the CDR3 is TGTGCCAGCAGCCCGACCTACGGTAGAAAGCAGTACTTC. This encodes CASSPTYGRKQYF.

J is TRBJ2-5 and V is TRBV6-5; D tentatively fits TRBD1 or TRBD2 (5 bases each). Gene TRBJ2-7 matches the end of the DNA better, so the J call may be wrong. Germline V gene sequence: CDR1 MNHEY, CDR2 SVGAGI. This CDR3 contains 13 residues. The CDR3 loop reads CASSWGFFYEQYF. The CDR3 nucleotides are TGTGCCAGCAGTTGGGGGTTCTTCTACGAGCAGTACTTC.

The rearrangement joins TRBV7-2 to TRBJ2-4; D may be TRBD2 (6 bases). Trimming pared 4 bases from V and 13 bases from J, leaving 23 bases between. CDR3 length equals 15 residues. In germline, CDR1 is SGHTA, CDR2 FQGNSA. The CDR3 bases are TGTGCCAGCAGCTCGGCCTGGCGGGGTTCGGGTGAGCAGTACTTC. This codes for CASSSAWRGSGEQYF. Combining the CDR3 with reference TRBV7-2 and TRBJ2-4 gives the whole variable domain GAGVSQSPSNKVTEKGKDVELRCDPISGHTALYWYRQSLGQGLEFLIYFQGNSAPDKSGLPSDRFSAERTGGSVSTLTIQRTQQEDSAVYLCASSSAWRGSGEQYFGAGTRLSVL.

The rearrangement links TRBV28 to TRBJ1-4; TRBD1 matches at 7 bases. The germline gives CDR1 MDHEN, CDR2 SYDVKM. The CDR3 is 15 amino acids. V was clipped by 9 bases and J by 4 bases; unmatched bases: 11. CDR3: CASLTGTAFNEKLFF. The CDR3 DNA reads as TGTGCCAGTCTAACCGGGACAGCCTTTAATGAAAAACTGTTTTTT.

This clonotype was picked up many times. V usage is TRBV7-8 and J usage is TRBJ2-7; 7 positions agree with TRBD2. Germline V CDR1 and CDR2: SGHVS, FQNEAQ. Trimming at V came to 1 base and at J to 6 bases, leaving 6 bases not matched to a gene. The CDR3 is 14 residues long. CDR3 nucleotide sequence: TGTGCCAGCAGCTTAGGCGCAGGGAGGGGCGAGCAGTACTTC. Protein product: CASSLGAGRGEQYF.

This clonotype was seen only a few times. This rearrangement joins TRBV24-1 to TRBJ1-2; D not certain. CDR3 length: 13 residues. Between the trimmed V and J ends, which lost 5 bases and 1 base, there was a span of 7 bases. CDR1 is KGHDR and CDR2 is SFDVKD in the germline V gene. CDR3 sequence: CATSVGSNYGYTF. CDR3 coding DNA: TGTGCCACCAGTGTCGGGAGTAACTATGGCTACACCTTC.